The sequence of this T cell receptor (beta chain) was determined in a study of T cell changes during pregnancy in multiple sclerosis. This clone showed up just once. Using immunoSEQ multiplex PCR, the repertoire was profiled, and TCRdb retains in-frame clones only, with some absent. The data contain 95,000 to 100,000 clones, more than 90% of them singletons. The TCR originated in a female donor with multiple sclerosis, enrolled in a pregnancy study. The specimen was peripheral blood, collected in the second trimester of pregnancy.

CDR3 DNA: TGTGCCAGCAGTGAAGAGACAGGTAGCACAGATACGCAGTATTTT. This translates into CASSEETGSTDTQYF. The chain couples TRBV6-4 to TRBJ2-3; weak D call: TRBD1 (6 bases). This CDR3 is 15 amino acids long. CDR1 MRHNA and CDR2 SNTAGT come from the germline V gene. Trimming stripped 3 bases from V and 0 bases from J, with 10 bases between.